This is a list of T cell receptor beta chains from one sample in a study of cytotoxic CD8 clonotypes in ibrutinib-treated CLL. Assay used: immunoSEQ multiplex PCR; TCRdb lists only in-frame clones, some missing. The table shows about 140,000 clones, with 70% to 85% occurring only once. The sequenced sample was PBMCs, obtained after 12 months of ibrutinib treatment. The origin of the receptors is a human donor with chronic lymphocytic leukemia. Both conserved end residues are part of each CDR3. A D gene is named only where the DNA matches it firmly. Expanded clones are given a class, and other clones once, few, many or no size at all.

cdr3_nt cdr3_aa clone_size d_call j_call v_call
TGCGCCAGCAGCCCCTGGACACTGCCGGATGGCTACACCTTC CASSPWTLPDGYTF - - TRBJ1-2 TRBV5-1
TGTGCCAGTAGTACCGGGACTACCAATGAGCAGTTCTTC CASSTGTTNEQFF - TRBD2 TRBJ2-1 TRBV19
TGTGCCAGCAGTGGAACAGGGTTCTCTGGCTACACCTTC CASSGTGFSGYTF few - TRBJ1-2 TRBV6-1
TGTGCCAGCAGTAATACAGGGGGCACTGAAGCTTTCTTT CASSNTGGTEAFF - TRBD1 TRBJ1-1 TRBV6-5
TGTGCCAGCAGTCTGCGCGCCATATATTTT CASSLRAIYF - - TRBJ1-3 TRBV28
TGTGCCAGCAGCCTCACTAGCTGGGCTAACAATGAGCAGTTCTTC CASSLTSWANNEQFF - - TRBJ2-1 TRBV27
TGTGCCAGCAGCTTCAAGGACAGGGTTTTATACGAGCAGTACTTC CASSFKDRVLYEQYF - TRBD1 TRBJ2-7 TRBV7-2
TGTGCCAGCAGCTTAGTTGGGGCCGGGACTCCTGGAAACACCATATATTTT CASSLVGAGTPGNTIYF - - TRBJ1-3 TRBV7-2
TGTGCCAGCAGCTTACTGGGGGGCACAGATACGCAGTATTTT CASSLLGGTDTQYF - - TRBJ2-3 TRBV5-8
TGTGCCAGCAGTTTAGGTCTTGGAACAGGGGCAAATACTGAAGCTTTCTTT CASSLGLGTGANTEAFF - TRBD1 TRBJ1-1 TRBV27
TGTGCCTGGAGTGTTTTGGCGGGCTCATCCAGGGCCACTCTCTACGAGCAGTACTTC CAWSVLAGSSRATLYEQYF - - TRBJ2-7 TRBV30
TGTGCCAGCAGGTTAGCGAACACCGGGGAGCTGTTTTTT CASRLANTGELFF - - TRBJ2-2 TRBV28
TGTGCCAGCAGCCTCCACTACGAGCAGTACTTC CASSLHYEQYF - - TRBJ2-7 TRBV14
TGTGCCAGCTCACTTGGGACTAGCGGCAGCTTCCAAGAGACCCAGTACTTC CASSLGTSGSFQETQYF - TRBD2 TRBJ2-5 TRBV18
TGTGCCAGCTCACAATCTCCCGGGAGGGCCGGTAATGAGCAGTTCTTC CASSQSPGRAGNEQFF - TRBD2 TRBJ2-1 TRBV18
TGTGCCAGCTCACCGGGCAGCACCCTCTCTGGAAACACCATATATTTT CASSPGSTLSGNTIYF - - TRBJ1-3 TRBV18
TGTGCCAGCAGCTCCCCTGGGGAGGGGGCTTACAATGAGCAGTTCTTC CASSSPGEGAYNEQFF - - TRBJ2-1 TRBV5-8
TGTGCCAGCAGCCATTCCGGGACAGGTTATAATTCACCCCTCCACTTT CASSHSGTGYNSPLHF - TRBD1 TRBJ1-6 TRBV14
TGTGCCACCAGCAGAGATAGGGGGAAGCCCCAGCATTTT CATSRDRGKPQHF - - TRBJ1-5 TRBV15
TGTGCCAGCTTCCTATTTGGGTTGTCTGGCTACACCTTC CASFLFGLSGYTF - - TRBJ1-2 TRBV6-1
TGCAGTGCTACTAAGGAACAGCCCCAGCATTTT CSATKEQPQHF - - TRBJ1-5 TRBV20-1
TGCGCCAGCAGCCAAGAATCCGGGACTAGCGGTTACAATGAGCAGTTCTTC CASSQESGTSGYNEQFF - TRBD2 TRBJ2-1 TRBV4-1
TGTGCCACCGACCAGGGGGGGGCCTCGAACTATGGCTACACCTTC CATDQGGASNYGYTF few TRBD1 TRBJ1-2 TRBV10-3
TGTGCCAGCAGTCCGCGGGACAAATACTCCTACGAGCAGTACTTC CASSPRDKYSYEQYF - - TRBJ2-7 TRBV27
TGTGCCAGCAGCATGCCACAGGGGAGTGGCGACACCATATATTTT CASSMPQGSGDTIYF once TRBD1 TRBJ1-3 TRBV5-5
TGCGCCAGCAGCCAAGAAGAAGGGCTAGGTACGCAGTATTTT CASSQEEGLGTQYF - - TRBJ2-3 TRBV4-1
TGTGCCAGCAACAAAAAAGGGGTAAAGTTGGCCACAGATACGCAGTATTTT CASNKKGVKLATDTQYF - - TRBJ2-3 TRBV13